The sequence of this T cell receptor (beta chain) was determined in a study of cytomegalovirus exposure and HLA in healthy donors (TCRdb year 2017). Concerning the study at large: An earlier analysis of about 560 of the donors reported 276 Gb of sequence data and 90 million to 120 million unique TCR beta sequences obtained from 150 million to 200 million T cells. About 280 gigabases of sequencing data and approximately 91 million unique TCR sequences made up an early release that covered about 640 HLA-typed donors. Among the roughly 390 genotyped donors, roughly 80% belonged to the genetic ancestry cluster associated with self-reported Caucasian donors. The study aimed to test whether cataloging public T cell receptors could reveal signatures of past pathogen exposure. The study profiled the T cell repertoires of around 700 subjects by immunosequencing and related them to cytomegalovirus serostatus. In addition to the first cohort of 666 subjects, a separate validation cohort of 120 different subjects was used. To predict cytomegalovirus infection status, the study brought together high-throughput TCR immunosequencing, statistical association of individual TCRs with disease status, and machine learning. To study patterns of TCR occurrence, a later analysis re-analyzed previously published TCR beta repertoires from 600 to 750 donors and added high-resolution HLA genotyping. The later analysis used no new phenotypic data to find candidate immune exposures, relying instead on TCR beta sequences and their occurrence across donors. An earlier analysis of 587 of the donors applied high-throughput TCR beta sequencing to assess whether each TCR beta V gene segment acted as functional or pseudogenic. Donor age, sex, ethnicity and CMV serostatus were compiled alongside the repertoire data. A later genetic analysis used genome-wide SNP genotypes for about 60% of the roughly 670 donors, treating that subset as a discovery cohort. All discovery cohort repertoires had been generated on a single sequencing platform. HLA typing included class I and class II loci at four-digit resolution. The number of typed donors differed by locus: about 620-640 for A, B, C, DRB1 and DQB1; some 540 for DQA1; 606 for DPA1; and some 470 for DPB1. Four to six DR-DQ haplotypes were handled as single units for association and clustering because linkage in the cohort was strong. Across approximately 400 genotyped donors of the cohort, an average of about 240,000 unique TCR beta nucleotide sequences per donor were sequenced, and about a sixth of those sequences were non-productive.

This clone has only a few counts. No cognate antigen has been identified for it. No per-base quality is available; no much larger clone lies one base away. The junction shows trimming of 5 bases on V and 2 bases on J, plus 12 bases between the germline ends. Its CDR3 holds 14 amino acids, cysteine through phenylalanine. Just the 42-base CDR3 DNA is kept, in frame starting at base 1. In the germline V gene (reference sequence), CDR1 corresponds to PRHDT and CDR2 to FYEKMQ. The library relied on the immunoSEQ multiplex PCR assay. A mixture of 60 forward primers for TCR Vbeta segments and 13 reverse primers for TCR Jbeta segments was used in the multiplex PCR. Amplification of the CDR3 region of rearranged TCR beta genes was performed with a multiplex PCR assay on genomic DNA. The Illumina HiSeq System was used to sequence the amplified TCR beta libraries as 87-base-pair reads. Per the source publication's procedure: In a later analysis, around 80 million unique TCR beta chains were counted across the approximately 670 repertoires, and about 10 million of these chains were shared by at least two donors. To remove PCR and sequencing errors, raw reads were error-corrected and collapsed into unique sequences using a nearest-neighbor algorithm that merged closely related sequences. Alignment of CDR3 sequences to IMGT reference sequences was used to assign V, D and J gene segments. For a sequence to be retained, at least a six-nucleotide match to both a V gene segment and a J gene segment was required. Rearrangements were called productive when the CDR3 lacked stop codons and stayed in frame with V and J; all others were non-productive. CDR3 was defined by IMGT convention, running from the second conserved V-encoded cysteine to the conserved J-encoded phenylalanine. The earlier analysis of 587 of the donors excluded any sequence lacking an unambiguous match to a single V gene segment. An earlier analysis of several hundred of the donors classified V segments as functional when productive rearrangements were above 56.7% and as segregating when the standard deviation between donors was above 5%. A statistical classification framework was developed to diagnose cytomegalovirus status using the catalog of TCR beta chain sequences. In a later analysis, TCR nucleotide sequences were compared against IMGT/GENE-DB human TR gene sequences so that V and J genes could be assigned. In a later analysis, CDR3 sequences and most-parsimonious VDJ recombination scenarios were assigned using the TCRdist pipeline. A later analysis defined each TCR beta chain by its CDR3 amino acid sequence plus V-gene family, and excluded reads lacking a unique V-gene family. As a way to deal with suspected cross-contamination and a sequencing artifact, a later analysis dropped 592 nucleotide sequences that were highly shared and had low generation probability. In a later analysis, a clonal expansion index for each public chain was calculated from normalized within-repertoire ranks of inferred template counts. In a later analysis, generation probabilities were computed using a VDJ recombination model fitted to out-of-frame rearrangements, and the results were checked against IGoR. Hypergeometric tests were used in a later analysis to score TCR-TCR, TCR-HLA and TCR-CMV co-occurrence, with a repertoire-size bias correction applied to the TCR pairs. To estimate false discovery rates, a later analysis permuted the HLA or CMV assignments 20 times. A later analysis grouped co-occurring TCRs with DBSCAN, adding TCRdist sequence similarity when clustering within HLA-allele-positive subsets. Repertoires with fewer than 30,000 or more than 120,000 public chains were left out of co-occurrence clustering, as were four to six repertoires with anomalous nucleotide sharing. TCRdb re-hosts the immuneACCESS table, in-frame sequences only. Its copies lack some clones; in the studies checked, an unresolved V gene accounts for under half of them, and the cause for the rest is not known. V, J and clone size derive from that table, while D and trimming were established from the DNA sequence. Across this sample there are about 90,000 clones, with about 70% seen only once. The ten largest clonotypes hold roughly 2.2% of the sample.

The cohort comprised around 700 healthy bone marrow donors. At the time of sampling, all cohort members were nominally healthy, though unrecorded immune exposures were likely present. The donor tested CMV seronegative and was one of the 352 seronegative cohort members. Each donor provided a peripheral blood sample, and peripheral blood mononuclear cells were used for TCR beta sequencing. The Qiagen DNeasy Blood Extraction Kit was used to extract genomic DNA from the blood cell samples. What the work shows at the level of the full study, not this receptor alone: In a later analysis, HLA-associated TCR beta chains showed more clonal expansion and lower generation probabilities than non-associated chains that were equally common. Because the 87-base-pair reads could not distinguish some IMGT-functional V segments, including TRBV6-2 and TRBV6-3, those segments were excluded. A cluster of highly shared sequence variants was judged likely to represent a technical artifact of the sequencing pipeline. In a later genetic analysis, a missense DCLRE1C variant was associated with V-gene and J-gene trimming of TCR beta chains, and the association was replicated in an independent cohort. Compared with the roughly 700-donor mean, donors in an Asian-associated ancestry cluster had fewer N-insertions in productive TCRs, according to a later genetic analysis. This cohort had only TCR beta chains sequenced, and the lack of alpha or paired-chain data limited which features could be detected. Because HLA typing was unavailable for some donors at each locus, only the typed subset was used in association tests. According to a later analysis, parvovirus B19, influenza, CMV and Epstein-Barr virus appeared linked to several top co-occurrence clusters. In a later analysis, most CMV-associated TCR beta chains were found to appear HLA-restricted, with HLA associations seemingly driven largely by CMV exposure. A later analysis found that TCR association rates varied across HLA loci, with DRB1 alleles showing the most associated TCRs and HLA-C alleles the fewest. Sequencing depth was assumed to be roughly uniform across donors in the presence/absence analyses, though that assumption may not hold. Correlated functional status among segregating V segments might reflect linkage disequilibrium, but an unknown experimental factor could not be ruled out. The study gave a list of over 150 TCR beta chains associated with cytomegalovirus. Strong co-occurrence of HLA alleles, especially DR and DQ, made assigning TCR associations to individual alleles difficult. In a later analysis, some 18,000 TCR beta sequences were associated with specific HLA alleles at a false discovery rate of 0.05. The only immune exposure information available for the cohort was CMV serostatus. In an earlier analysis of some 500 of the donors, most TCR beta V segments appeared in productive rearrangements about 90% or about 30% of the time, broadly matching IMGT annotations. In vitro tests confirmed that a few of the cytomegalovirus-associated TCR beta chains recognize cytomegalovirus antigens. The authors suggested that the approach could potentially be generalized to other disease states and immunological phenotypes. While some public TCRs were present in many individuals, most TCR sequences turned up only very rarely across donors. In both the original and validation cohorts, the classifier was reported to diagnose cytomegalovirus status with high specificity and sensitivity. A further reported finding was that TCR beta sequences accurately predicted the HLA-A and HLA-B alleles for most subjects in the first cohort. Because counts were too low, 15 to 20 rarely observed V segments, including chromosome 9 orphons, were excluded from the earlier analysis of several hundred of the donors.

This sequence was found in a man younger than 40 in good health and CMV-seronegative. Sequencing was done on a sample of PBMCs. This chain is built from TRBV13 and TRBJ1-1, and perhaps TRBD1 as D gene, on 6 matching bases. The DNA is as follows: TGTGCCAGCAGCACCCGGACAGTAAACACTGAAGCTTTCTTT. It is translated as CASSTRTVNTEAFF.